One and the same sample provided the 13 T cell receptor beta chains below, sequenced in a study of shared clonotypes between healthy human individuals (TCRdb year 2020). The library was built by means of the immunoSEQ multiplex PCR assay. This is the immuneACCESS table as TCRdb keeps it, with only in-frame sequences that have V and J called. A part of the clones is gone; compared with another copy, unresolved V genes explain less than half, and the rest is unexplained. Counted in this sample were 900,000 to 1,200,000 clones; around 78% of them appeared once. The ten largest make up 0.5% to 0.65% of the sample. Sequenced material: memory CD4+ T cells from PBMCs. Read against the paper, the sample's cell subset or site label means: CD45RA-negative fraction. These receptor sequences come from a man between 18 and 35 years old in good health. Some clones in this sample may be carry-over from other donors' samples.

The CDR3 loop reads CASSPESANYGYTF. The CDR3 nucleotides read TGCGCCAGCAGCCCAGAATCAGCTAACTATGGCTACACCTTC. V usage is TRBV4-1 and J usage is TRBJ1-2; D remains ambiguous. The CDR3 sequence is 14 residues long. Trimming took 4 bases from V and 0 from J, leaving 9 bases between them. Per the germline V gene, CDR1 is MGHRA and CDR2 is YSYEKL.

The genes are TRBV6-5 and TRBJ2-7, with 8 bases identical to TRBD1. Germline CDR1 and CDR2: MNHEY and SVGAGI. Unmatched junction bases numbered 10, after V lost 6 bases and J lost 9 bases. This CDR3 is 13 amino acids long. The CDR3: CASSAGTGLLQYF. The CDR3 nucleotides read TGTGCCAGCAGCGCAGGGACAGGCCTGCTGCAGTACTTC.

The sample holds a few counts of this clone. V gene TRBV5-1 combines with J gene TRBJ2-7; D perhaps matches TRBD1 (6 bases). The CDR3 is 14 amino acids. Germline V gene sequence: CDR1 SGHRS, CDR2 YFSETQ. V shed 4 bases and J shed 0 bases, with 11 bases lying between them. DNA for the CDR3: TGCGCCAGCAGCCTGGGACACGTCTCCTACGAGCAGTACTTC. Residues: CASSLGHVSYEQYF.

The V call is TRBV28, the J call TRBJ1-1; D might be TRBD1 (5 bases). The germline gives CDR1 MDHEN, CDR2 SYDVKM. The CDR3 loop spans 15 amino acids. Between the trimmed V and J ends, which lost 4 bases and 3 bases, there was a span of 15 bases. The CDR3 spells CASSSQGRRDTEAFF. For the CDR3, the DNA is TGTGCCAGCAGTTCCCAGGGACGTCGGGACACTGAAGCTTTCTTT.

A single count supports this clone. The chain carries TRBV5-1 and TRBJ1-3, with D perhaps TRBD1 (5 bases). V was trimmed by 4 bases and J by 0 bases, leaving 14 bases between them. Germline loops: CDR1 SGHRS, CDR2 YFSETQ. The CDR3 contains 16 residues. The CDR3 nucleotides read TGCGCCAGCAGCCTGGGAGGGGCGAGCTCTGGAAACACCATATATTTT. This gives the protein CASSLGGASSGNTIYF. Together with reference TRBV5-1 and TRBJ1-3, the CDR3 gives the full variable domain: KAGVTQTPRYLIKTRGQQVTLSCSPISGHRSVSWYQQTPGQGLQFLFEYFSETQRNKGNFPGRFSGRQFSNSRSEMNVSTLELGDSALYLCASSLGGASSGNTIYFGEGSWLTVV.

As for this clone: The sample contains more than one DNA sequence encoding this CDR3. This chain joins TRBV28 and TRBJ2-7; unclear D gene. Per germline, CDR1 MDHEN and CDR2 SYDVKM. This CDR3 is 14 amino acids long. Trimming pared 4 bases from V and 2 bases from J, leaving 12 bases between. The CDR3 region has the DNA TGTGCCAGCAGTTCCCCGACTGGAACCTACGAGCAGTACTTC. This codes for CASSSPTGTYEQYF.

The chain is built from TRBV7-3 and TRBJ1-4, with 10 positions matching TRBD1. This CDR3 contains 16 residues. Trimming cost V 5 bases and J 2 bases; bases outside gene matches: 5. The germline CDR1 and CDR2 sequences are SGHTA and FQGTGA. DNA for the CDR3: TGTGCCAGCAGCGGGGGACAGGGGATTACTAATGAAAAACTGTTTTTT. It is translated as CASSGGQGITNEKLFF.

The rearrangement links TRBV5-1 to TRBJ2-3, with TRBD2 identical over 15 bases. Germline assignment: CDR1 SGHRS and CDR2 YFSETQ. V dropped 2 bases and J dropped 1; count of bases not matched to a gene: 5. The CDR3 consists of 18 residues. CDR3 nucleotides: TGCGCCAGCAGCTTTGGACTAGCGGGAGGGCCGGGCACAGATACGCAGTATTTT. Its translation is CASSFGLAGGPGTDTQYF.

This clone was observed a few times. The chain uses TRBV28 and TRBJ1-2; 7 bases map to TRBD1. CDR3 length: 16 amino acids. Unmatched junction bases numbered 11, after V lost 5 bases and J lost 2 bases. Germline values: CDR1 MDHEN, CDR2 SYDVKM. The CDR3 is CASSQDRPGPNYGYTF. The CDR3 region has the DNA TGTGCCAGCAGTCAGGACAGGCCGGGACCCAACTATGGCTACACCTTC.

The J gene is TRBJ2-5, the V gene TRBV5-5; the match to TRBD2 covers 8 bases. The germline gives CDR1 SGHKS, CDR2 YYEKEE (reference sequence). Losses at the gene ends were 0 bases for V and 1 base for J; bases not matched to a gene: 11. The CDR3 has 18 amino acids. The CDR3 DNA is TGTGCCAGCAGCTTGGGGACTAGGGCGGGAGGTTTCCAAGAGACCCAGTACTTC. Translation: CASSLGTRAGGFQETQYF. The full variable domain, completed using reference TRBV5-5 and TRBJ2-5, is DAGVTQSPTHLIKTRGQQVTLRCSPISGHKSVSWYQQVLGQGPQFIFQYYEKEERGRGNFPDRFSARQFPNYSSELNVNALLLGDSALYLCASSLGTRAGGFQETQYFGPGTRLLVL.

The V gene is TRBV9, the J gene TRBJ2-1; 8 nucleotides line up with TRBD1. CDR1 is SGDLS and CDR2 is YYNGEE in the germline V gene. The CDR3 extends over 15 amino acids. V shed 4 bases and J 6 bases; nucleotides not matched to a gene: 9. This CDR3 reads CASSLAPTGGNEQFF. Here the CDR3 DNA reads TGTGCCAGCAGCCTGGCCCCAACAGGGGGCAATGAGCAGTTCTTC.

This sequence joins TRBV7-2 and TRBJ2-7, with D unclear. Germline V lookup: CDR1 SGHTA, CDR2 FQGNSA. This CDR3 region has 14 residues. V was trimmed by 7 bases and J by 1 base, leaving 14 bases between them. The chain's CDR3 is CASTFGEPSYEQYF. The CDR3 bases are TGTGCCAGCACCTTCGGCGAGCCGTCCTACGAGCAGTACTTC.

This clone was seen a handful of times. DNA for the CDR3: TGTGCCAGCAGCGGGCGTCGGGGGTGGGAGCAGTACTTC. The encoded protein is CASSGRRGWEQYF. V gene TRBV5-6 combines with J gene TRBJ2-7; D possibly corresponds to TRBD2 (6 bases). Trimming pared 4 bases from V and 7 bases from J, leaving 15 bases between. CDR1 and CDR2 (germline): SGHDT, YYEEEE. This CDR3 has 13 residues.